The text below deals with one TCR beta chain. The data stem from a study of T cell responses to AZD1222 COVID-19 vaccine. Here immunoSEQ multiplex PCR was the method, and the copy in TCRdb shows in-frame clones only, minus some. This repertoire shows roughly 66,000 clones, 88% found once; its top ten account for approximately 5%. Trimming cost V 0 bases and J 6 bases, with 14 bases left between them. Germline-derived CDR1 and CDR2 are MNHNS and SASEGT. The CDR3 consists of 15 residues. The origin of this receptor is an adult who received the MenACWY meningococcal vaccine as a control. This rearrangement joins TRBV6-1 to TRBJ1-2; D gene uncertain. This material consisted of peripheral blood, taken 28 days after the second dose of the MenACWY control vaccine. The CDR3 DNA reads TGTGCCAGCAGTGAAGCGGGTTGGGCCGACAATGGCTACACCTTC. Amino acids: CASSEAGWADNGYTF.